This T cell receptor (beta chain) originates from a study of breast tumors, draining lymph nodes, adjacent tissues. Notes on the study in general: Data only fit, rather than demonstrated, lymph node origin of most tumor T cells. Compared with basal-like, luminal-like tumors shared significantly more repertoire with nontumor tissue. The data were judged consistent with most tumor T cells coming from lymph node and expanding in tumor.

This clonotype was detected many times. Its antigen is unidentified. Samples came from axillary lymph nodes draining the breast cancer. Via MiXCR, TCRdb re-called the multiplex PCR reads, giving one row per CDR3 protein. Here the sample spans fewer than 300,000 distinct CDR3 sequences, approximately 29% being singletons. J lost 2 bases, V lost 6 bases, and 13 bases had no gene match. The CDR3 is made up of 16 amino acids. Per the germline V gene, CDR1 is MNHEY and CDR2 is SVGAGI. The chain combines TRBV6-5 with TRBJ2-7; 7 nucleotides match TRBD2. What was sequenced was axillary lymph node tissue. The clonotype originates from a female donor with breast cancer. Some clones in this sample may be carry-over from other donors' samples. CDR3 sequence reads: CASRLGGRTFPYEQYF. As DNA, the CDR3 is TGTGCCAGCAGACTGGGGGGGAGGACTTTCCCCTACGAGCAGTACTTC.